The 23 T cell receptor beta chains below come from one sample, sequenced in a study of cytomegalovirus exposure and HLA in healthy donors. The method was immunoSEQ multiplex PCR; TCRdb's version includes in-frame clones alone and lacks a portion of them. Here the sample spans about 160,000 clones, roughly 89% being singletons. The source material was PBMCs. Source of these receptors: a woman aged 18 to 35 in good health and CMV-seropositive.

The chain carries TRBV5-1 and TRBJ2-1; 9 bases are a match to TRBD2. CDR3 length: 15 residues. J gave up 0 bases and V 6 bases, and 4 bases lay outside the gene matches. Germline CDR1 is SGHRS and CDR2 is YFSETQ. CDR3 sequence reads: CASTLAGFSYNEQFF. CDR3 DNA sequence: TGCGCCAGCACCCTAGCGGGATTCTCCTACAATGAGCAGTTCTTC.

This chain uses TRBV7-2 with TRBJ1-3; D unresolved. Trimming removed 1 base at V and 1 base at J, with 8 bases between. The CDR3 loop spans 15 amino acids. The germline CDR1 and CDR2 sequences are SGHTA and FQGNSA. The CDR3 protein is CASSLVFLSGNTIYF. In DNA, the CDR3 is TGTGCCAGCAGCTTAGTTTTTCTTTCTGGAAACACCATATATTTT.

The chain is built from TRBV28 and TRBJ2-3; 15 bases match TRBD2. Germline V gives CDR1 MDHEN, CDR2 SYDVKM. Unmatched junction bases numbered 6, after V lost 7 bases and J lost 1 base. The CDR3 is 17 residues long. The CDR3 DNA is TGTGCCAGCACCGGGACTAGCGGGAGGTTAGGCACAGATACGCAGTATTTT. Protein sequence: CASTGTSGRLGTDTQYF.

The chain links TRBV7-6 to TRBJ2-1; the match to TRBD2 covers 7 bases. This CDR3 comprises 16 residues. Germline V gene sequence: CDR1 SGHVS, CDR2 FNYEAQ. The V gene end was trimmed by 1 base and the J gene end by 2 bases; junction bases not matched to a gene: 5. For the CDR3, the DNA is TGTGCCAGCAGCTTAGATTTAGCGGGCCCCTACAATGAGCAGTTCTTC. It specifies CASSLDLAGPYNEQFF. The whole variable domain, filled in from reference TRBV7-6 and TRBJ2-1, reads GAGVSQSPRYKVTKRGQDVALRCDPISGHVSLYWYRQALGQGPEFLTYFNYEAQQDKSGLPNDRFSAERPEGSISTLTIQRTEQRDSAMYRCASSLDLAGPYNEQFFGPGTRLTVL.

Here the CDR3 reads CASSLGQGATYEQYF. The CDR3 DNA reads as TGTGCCAGCAGCTTAGGCCAGGGGGCGACCTACGAGCAGTACTTC. This chain links TRBV11-1 with TRBJ2-7, with 8 bases aligning to TRBD1. The CDR3 is made up of 15 amino acids. Trimming at V came to 1 base and at J to 2 bases, leaving 4 bases not matched to a gene. Germline CDR1 reads SGHAT; CDR2 reads FQDESV (reference sequence).

The chain carries TRBV18 and TRBJ1-5; TRBD1 matches at 7 bases. In germline, CDR1 is KGHSH, CDR2 LQKENI. This CDR3 spans 15 amino acids. The ends lost 3 bases at V and 4 bases at J; junction bases unmatched: 6. CDR3 protein: CASSPTGQPNQPQHF. For the CDR3, the DNA is TGTGCCAGCTCACCGACGGGACAGCCTAATCAGCCCCAGCATTTT.

V and J are TRBV2 and TRBJ1-1; 8 bases agree with TRBD1. CDR3 length: 14 residues. Germline values: CDR1 SNHLY, CDR2 FYNNEI. V dropped 7 bases and J dropped 1; count of bases not matched to a gene: 5. CDR3 in DNA: TGTGCCAGCATGCGGACAGGGAGGAACACTGAAGCTTTCTTT. Translating gives CASMRTGRNTEAFF.

This chain joins TRBV5-1 and TRBJ2-3, with TRBD2 matching 13 bases. The CDR3 is 16 amino acids. V lost 2 bases to trimming and J lost 2 bases; unmatched junction nucleotides: 2. Germline CDR1 SGHRS, CDR2 YFSETQ. CDR3 region: CASSFGTSGNTDTQYF. DNA for the CDR3: TGCGCCAGCAGCTTCGGGACTAGCGGGAACACAGATACGCAGTATTTT. The full variable domain, rest sourced from reference TRBV5-1 and TRBJ2-3, is KAGVTQTPRYLIKTRGQQVTLSCSPISGHRSVSWYQQTPGQGLQFLFEYFSETQRNKGNFPGRFSGRQFSNSRSEMNVSTLELGDSALYLCASSFGTSGNTDTQYFGPGTRLTVL.

V gene TRBV20-1 combines with J gene TRBJ2-5; D is unclear. The CDR3 length is 11 residues. V lost 4 bases, J lost 2 bases, and 5 bases lay in between. CDR1 and CDR2 from the germline V gene are DFQATT and SNEGSKA (reference sequence). The CDR3 coding sequence is TGCAGTGCTATCTCGCAAGAGACCCAGTACTTC. This codes for CSAISQETQYF.

This rearrangement joins TRBV27 to TRBJ2-3; D is possibly TRBD1 (6 bases). The CDR3 sequence is 14 residues long. The V gene lost 5 bases and the J gene lost 8 bases, with 17 bases spanning the gap. Germline V gene sequence: CDR1 MNHEY, CDR2 SMNVEV (reference sequence). This CDR3 is CASSETGVKGTQYF. As DNA, the CDR3 is TGTGCCAGCAGTGAGACAGGCGTAAAGGGTACGCAGTATTTT.

The chain recombines TRBV19 with TRBJ1-3; no clear D gene. V lost 7 bases and J lost 4, with 11 bases in between. The CDR3 is 13 amino acids. Germline V lookup: CDR1 LNHDA, CDR2 SQIVND (reference sequence). CDR3 protein: CASMDFGGNTIYF. DNA for the CDR3: TGTGCCAGTATGGACTTCGGGGGAAACACCATATATTTT.

This CDR3 reads CASSLGQGYQPQHF. CDR3 DNA sequence: TGTGCCAGCAGCTTGGGGCAGGGCTATCAGCCCCAGCATTTT. J is TRBJ1-5 and V is TRBV11-2, with D possibly matching TRBD1 (5 bases). Germline CDR1 is SGHAT and CDR2 is FQNNGV. The ends were cut back, 3 bases at V and 5 bases at J, with 11 bases in the middle. This CDR3 region has 14 residues. Based on the CDR3 plus reference TRBV11-2 and TRBJ1-5, the full variable domain is EAGVAQSPRYKIIEKRQSVAFWCNPISGHATLYWYQQILGQGPKLLIQFQNNGVVDDSQLPKDRFSAERLKGVDSTLKIQPAKLEDSAVYLCASSLGQGYQPQHFGDGTRLSIL.

The CDR3 loop is CASSLRNPRETQYF. The CDR3 nucleotides read TGCGCCAGCAGCTTGAGGAACCCCAGGGAGACCCAGTACTTC. The chain couples TRBV5-1 to TRBJ2-5, with D unclear. Germline-derived CDR1 and CDR2 are SGHRS and YFSETQ. The V end was cut by 1 base, the J end by 5 bases, with 12 bases between. This CDR3 contains 14 residues.

The V gene is TRBV19, the J gene TRBJ2-7; the match to TRBD2 covers 12 bases. The CDR3 spans 18 residues. The germline V gene encodes CDR1 LNHDA and CDR2 SQIVND (reference sequence). With 5 bases clipped from V and 0 bases from J, the junction kept 11 bases outside the gene matches. In DNA, the CDR3 is TGTGCCAGTAGTCAAAAGCCTAGCGGGAGGGCGAGCTCCTACGAGCAGTACTTC. It translates to CASSQKPSGRASSYEQYF.

The CDR3 region has the DNA TGTGCCAACCCTCGGGAAAACACCGGGGAGCTGTTTTTT. Translation: CANPRENTGELFF. This chain links TRBV30 with TRBJ2-2; D is possibly TRBD2 (5 bases). Trimming shortened V by 8 bases and J by 2 bases, and 12 bases separated the two germline ends. CDR3 length equals 13 residues. CDR1 and CDR2 (germline): GTSNPN, SVGIG (reference sequence).

The chain uses TRBV5-1 and TRBJ1-1; TRBD1 matches 8 bases. J was trimmed by 3 bases and V by 1 base; bases with no gene match: 5. This CDR3 contains 15 residues. Germline loops: CDR1 SGHRS, CDR2 YFSETQ. This CDR3 reads CASSLTGGSDTEAFF. CDR3 DNA: TGCGCCAGCAGCTTGACAGGGGGTAGTGACACTGAAGCTTTCTTT.

This chain links TRBV6-5 with TRBJ2-5, with TRBD2 identical over 11 bases. Germline loops: CDR1 MNHEY, CDR2 SVGAGI. Trimming cost V 6 bases and J 8 bases; bases outside gene matches: 11. The CDR3 is 15 amino acids. The CDR3, as DNA: TGTGCCAGCAGATCCCGACTAGCGGGATCAGAAACCCAGTACTTC. It codes for CASRSRLAGSETQYF.

The rearrangement links TRBV7-9 to TRBJ1-5; D might be TRBD1 (5 bases). CDR3 length: 15 residues. Germline CDR1 is SEHNR and CDR2 is FQNEAQ (reference sequence). Trimming stripped 5 bases from V and 0 bases from J, with 11 bases between. The CDR3 loop reads CASSRAGDSNQPQHF. DNA of the CDR3: TGTGCCAGCAGCAGGGCGGGGGATAGCAATCAGCCCCAGCATTTT.

J is TRBJ1-4 and V is TRBV7-9, with D hard to call. In germline, CDR1 is SEHNR, CDR2 FQNEAQ (reference sequence). The V end was cut by 7 bases, the J end by 7 bases, with 7 bases between. CDR3 length equals 11 residues. CDR3 region: CASTHSEKLFF. In DNA, the CDR3 is TGTGCCAGCACTCACTCTGAAAAACTGTTTTTT.

The V call is TRBV5-3, the J call TRBJ2-2; TRBD1 agrees at 7 bases. TRBV5-3 is reported as an ORF; its role is uncertain. V trimming: 4 bases; J trimming: 2 bases; junction bases outside the gene matches: 5. The CDR3 length is 15 residues. The CDR3 here is CARSVGTDNTGELFF. DNA for the CDR3: TGTGCCAGAAGCGTCGGGACAGACAACACCGGGGAGCTGTTTTTT.

This chain links TRBV30 with TRBJ2-1, with 7 bases identical to TRBD2. The CDR3 spans 18 residues. Germline V gives CDR1 GTSNPN, CDR2 SVGIG (reference sequence). With 0 bases clipped from V and 6 bases from J, the junction kept 17 bases outside the gene matches. Here the CDR3 reads CAWSVVWGRAKTSNEQFF. CDR3 nucleotide sequence: TGTGCCTGGAGTGTCGTTTGGGGGAGGGCTAAGACCTCCAATGAGCAGTTCTTC.

V usage is TRBV2 and J usage is TRBJ1-1; possible D gene TRBD1, 6 bases. V was shortened by 8 bases and J by 0 bases, with 13 bases between the two germline ends. The germline V gene has CDR1 SNHLY and CDR2 FYNNEI. The CDR3 loop spans 14 amino acids. CDR3 in DNA: TGTGCCAGCGTCCCAGGGGTCCTGAACACTGAAGCTTTCTTT. Protein sequence: CASVPGVLNTEAFF.

This chain uses TRBV20-1 with TRBJ2-7; unclear D gene. V dropped 0 bases and J dropped 4 bases, with 4 bases sitting between them. CDR1 DFQATT and CDR2 SNEGSKA come from the germline V gene (reference sequence). The CDR3 spans 11 residues. The DNA of the CDR3 is TGCAGTGCTAGAGATTTATACGAGCAGTACTTC. This codes for CSARDLYEQYF.